The 9 T cell receptor beta chains in this list originate from one sample, sequenced in a study of T cells in Graves' hyperthyroidism and ophthalmopathy. Amplified TCR beta CDR3 regions derived from RNA transcripts. HTBI primers were employed in a first-round RT-PCR of the TCR CDR3. TCRdb fed the multiplex PCR reads into MiXCR, producing one record per CDR3 protein. The sample records about 550,000 distinct CDR3 sequences, about a fifth being singletons. The sample taken for sequencing was blood. The receptors were sampled from a man aged 18 to 35 with Graves' hyperthyroidism.

This clonotype was picked up many times. This rearrangement joins TRBV12-3 or TRBV12-4 to TRBJ1-1; the match to TRBD1 covers 9 bases. The CDR3 consists of 14 residues. J was trimmed by 4 bases and V by 1 base; bases with no gene match: 1. This chain's CDR3 is CASSLGDRATEAFF. The DNA of the CDR3 is TGTGCCAGCAGTTTAGGGGACAGGGCCACTGAAGCTTTCTTT.

The rearrangement uses TRBV5-1 and TRBJ2-3, with D unresolved. Trimming took off 5 bases at V and 1 base at J, with 14 bases between the two ends. From germline, CDR1 is SGHRS and CDR2 YFSETQ. The CDR3 covers 15 residues. The CDR3, as DNA: TGCGCCAGCAGAACGGGTCATGCGGGCACAGATACGCAGTATTTT. Translation: CASRTGHAGTDTQYF.

As concerns this clonotype: The germline gene is not matched at one end of the junction; a read error may be the cause. This sequence joins TRBV5-1 and TRBJ2-2; 12 nucleotides agree with TRBD2. Germline loops: CDR1 SGHRS, CDR2 YFSETQ. The CDR3 spans 15 residues. The CDR3 loop reads CASSLGTSGTGEMFF. As DNA, the CDR3 is TGCGCCAGCAGCTTGGGGACTAGCGGGACCGGGGAGATGTTTTTT.

This clonotype showed up just a few times. The chain employs TRBV4-1 and TRBJ1-1; D unresolved. Germline lookup yields CDR1 MGHRA and CDR2 YSYEKL. V lost 3 bases and J lost 4, with 12 bases in between. There are 14 residues in the CDR3. The CDR3 DNA sequence: TGCGCCAGCAGCCAGGGTAGAGGGTTCACTGAAGCTTTCTTT. Translated: CASSQGRGFTEAFF.

The rearrangement uses TRBV20-1 and TRBJ2-7; TRBD2 matches 10 bases. Germline V lookup: CDR1 DFQATT, CDR2 SNEGSKA (reference sequence). Losses at the gene ends were 0 bases for V and 2 bases for J; bases not matched to a gene: 7. This CDR3 comprises 16 residues. In nucleotides, the CDR3 is TGCAGTGCTAGAGATGATAGGGGACTAGCGACCTACGAGCAGTACTTC. Residues: CSARDDRGLATYEQYF.

The J gene is TRBJ2-7, the V gene TRBV20-1, with D perhaps matching TRBD1 (6 bases). Germline values: CDR1 DFQATT, CDR2 SNEGSKA (reference sequence). The V gene lost 4 bases and the J gene lost 9 bases, with 22 bases spanning the gap. The CDR3 extends over 14 amino acids. CDR3 sequence reads: CSAKMRDTPYRQYF. The CDR3 coding sequence is TGCAGTGCTAAGATGAGGGACACGCCCTACAGGCAGTACTTC.

This clonotype was recorded many times. The chain employs TRBV6-1 and TRBJ1-1; D remains ambiguous. The V end lost 10 bases, the J end lost 3 bases, and 12 bases lay between the germline ends. The CDR3 is 12 amino acids. Germline values: CDR1 MNHNS, CDR2 SASEGT. CDR3: CAINNVHTEAFF. In nucleotides, the CDR3 is TGTGCCATCAATAACGTCCACACTGAAGCTTTCTTT.

This clonotype was observed at least ten times. The rearrangement uses TRBV7-9 and TRBJ2-5; 7 positions match TRBD1. V was clipped by 5 bases and J by 2 bases; unmatched bases: 5. The CDR3 loop spans 14 amino acids. Germline V CDR1 and CDR2: SEHNR, FQNEAQ (reference sequence). The CDR3 loop reads CASSATGNQETQYF. CDR3 nucleotides: TGTGCCAGCAGCGCGACAGGGAATCAAGAGACCCAGTACTTC.

The genes are TRBV12-3 or TRBV12-4 and TRBJ1-5, with D perhaps matching TRBD1 (6 bases). There are 16 residues in the CDR3. V shed 0 bases and J shed 0 bases, with 9 bases lying between them. CDR3 DNA: TGTGCCAGCAGTTTAGCAGGCAGGGGTAGCAATCAGCCCCAGCATTTT. Amino acid sequence: CASSLAGRGSNQPQHF.